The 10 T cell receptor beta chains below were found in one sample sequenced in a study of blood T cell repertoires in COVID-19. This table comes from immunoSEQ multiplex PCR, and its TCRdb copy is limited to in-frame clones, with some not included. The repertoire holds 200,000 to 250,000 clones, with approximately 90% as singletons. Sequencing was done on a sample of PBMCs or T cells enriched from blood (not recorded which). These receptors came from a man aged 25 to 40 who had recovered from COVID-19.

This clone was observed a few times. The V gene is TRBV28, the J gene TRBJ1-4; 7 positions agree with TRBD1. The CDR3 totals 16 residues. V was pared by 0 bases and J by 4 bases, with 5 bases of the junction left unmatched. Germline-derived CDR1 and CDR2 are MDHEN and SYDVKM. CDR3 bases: TGTGCCAGCAGTTTATGGGCAGGGGGTTTTAATGAAAAACTGTTTTTT. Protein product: CASSLWAGGFNEKLFF.

The CDR3 region has the DNA TGTGCCAGCACCCCGCTGGGGGCGGTCGCCTCCTACGAGCAGTACTTC. It translates to CASTPLGAVASYEQYF. The chain carries TRBV11-2 and TRBJ2-7, with D possibly matching TRBD1 (6 bases). The CDR3 length is 16 residues. CDR1 is SGHAT, CDR2 FQNNGV, per germline. Trimming took off 7 bases at V and 0 bases at J, with 19 bases between the two ends.

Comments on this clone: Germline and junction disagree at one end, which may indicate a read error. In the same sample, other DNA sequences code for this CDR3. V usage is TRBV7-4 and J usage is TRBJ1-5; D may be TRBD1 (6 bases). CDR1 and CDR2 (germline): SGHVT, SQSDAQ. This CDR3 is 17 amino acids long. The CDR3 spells CPSRAGYGGGSNQPQHF. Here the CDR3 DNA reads TGTCCCAGCCGCGCCGGATACGGGGGGGGCAGCAATCAGCCCCAGCATTTT.

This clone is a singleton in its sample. CDR3 in amino acids: CASSRDRASRYGYTF. The CDR3 bases are TGTGCCAGCTCACGGGACAGGGCCAGTAGGTATGGCTACACCTTC. The chain employs TRBV18 and TRBJ1-2; TRBD1 aligns across 9 bases. Unmatched junction bases numbered 8, after V lost 4 bases and J lost 5 bases. Germline loops: CDR1 KGHSH, CDR2 LQKENI. CDR3 length equals 15 residues. Based on the CDR3 plus reference TRBV18 and TRBJ1-2, the full variable domain is NAGVMQNPRHLVRRRGQEARLRCSPMKGHSHVYWYRQLPEEGLKFMVYLQKENIIDESGMPKERFSAEFPKEGPSILRIQQVVRGDSAAYFCASSRDRASRYGYTFGSGTRLTVV.

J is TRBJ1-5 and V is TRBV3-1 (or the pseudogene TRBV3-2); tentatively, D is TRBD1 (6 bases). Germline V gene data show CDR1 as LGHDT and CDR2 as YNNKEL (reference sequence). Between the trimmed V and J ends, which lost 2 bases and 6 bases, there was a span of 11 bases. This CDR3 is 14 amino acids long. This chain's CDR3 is CASSQPTGFQPQHF. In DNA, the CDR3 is TGTGCCAGCAGCCAACCGACAGGCTTTCAGCCCCAGCATTTT.

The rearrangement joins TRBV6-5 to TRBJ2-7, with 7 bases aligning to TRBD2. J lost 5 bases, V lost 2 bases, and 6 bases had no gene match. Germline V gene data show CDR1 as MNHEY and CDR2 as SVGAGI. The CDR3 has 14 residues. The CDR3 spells CASSYSAGAHEQYF. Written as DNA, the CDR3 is TGTGCCAGCAGTTACAGCGCGGGAGCTCACGAGCAGTACTTC.

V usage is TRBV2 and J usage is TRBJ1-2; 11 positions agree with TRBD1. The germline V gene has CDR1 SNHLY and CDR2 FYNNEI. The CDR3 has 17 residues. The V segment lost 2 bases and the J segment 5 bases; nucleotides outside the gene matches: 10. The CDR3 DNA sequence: TGTGCCAGCAGTGAAAAGGCGGGGGGACAGGGGGTTTATGGCTACACCTTC. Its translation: CASSEKAGGQGVYGYTF.

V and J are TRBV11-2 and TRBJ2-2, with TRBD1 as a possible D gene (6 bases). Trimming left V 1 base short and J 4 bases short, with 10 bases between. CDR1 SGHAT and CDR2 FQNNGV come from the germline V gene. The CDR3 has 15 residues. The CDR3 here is CASSLGQELTGELFF. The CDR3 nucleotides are TGTGCCAGCAGCTTAGGACAGGAACTCACCGGGGAGCTGTTTTTT. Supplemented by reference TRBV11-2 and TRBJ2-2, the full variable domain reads EAGVAQSPRYKIIEKRQSVAFWCNPISGHATLYWYQQILGQGPKLLIQFQNNGVVDDSQLPKDRFSAERLKGVDSTLKIQPAKLEDSAVYLCASSLGQELTGELFFGEGSRLTVL.

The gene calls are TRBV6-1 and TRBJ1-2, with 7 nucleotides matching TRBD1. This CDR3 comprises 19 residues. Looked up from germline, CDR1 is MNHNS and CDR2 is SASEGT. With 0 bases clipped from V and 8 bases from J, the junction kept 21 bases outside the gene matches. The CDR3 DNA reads TGTGCCAGCAGTGAAGCAACTGGAGGGGGCCGACGGTTCTCTAGGGGCTACACCTTC. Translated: CASSEATGGGRRFSRGYTF.

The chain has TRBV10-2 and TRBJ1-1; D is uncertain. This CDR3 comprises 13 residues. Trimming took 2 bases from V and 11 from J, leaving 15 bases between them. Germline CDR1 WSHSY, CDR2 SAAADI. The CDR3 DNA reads TGCGCCAGCAGTGAGCCGGGGTCAAGGAGGGCTTTCTTT. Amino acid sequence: CASSEPGSRRAFF.